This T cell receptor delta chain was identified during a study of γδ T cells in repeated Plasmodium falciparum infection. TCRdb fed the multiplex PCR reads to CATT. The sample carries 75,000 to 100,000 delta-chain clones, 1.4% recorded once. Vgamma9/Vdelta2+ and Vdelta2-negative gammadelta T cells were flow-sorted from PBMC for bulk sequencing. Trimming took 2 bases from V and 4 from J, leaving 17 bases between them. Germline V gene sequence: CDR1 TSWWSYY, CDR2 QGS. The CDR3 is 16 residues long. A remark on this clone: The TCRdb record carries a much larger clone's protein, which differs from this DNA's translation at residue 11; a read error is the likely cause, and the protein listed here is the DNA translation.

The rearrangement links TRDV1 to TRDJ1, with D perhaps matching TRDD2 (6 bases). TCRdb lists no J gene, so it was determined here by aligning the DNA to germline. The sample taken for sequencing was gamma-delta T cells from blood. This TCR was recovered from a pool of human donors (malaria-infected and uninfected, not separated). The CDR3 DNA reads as TGTGCTCTTGGGGAAACCCTTCCCTCACGGGACGATAAACTCATCTTT. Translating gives CALGETLPSRDDKLIF.